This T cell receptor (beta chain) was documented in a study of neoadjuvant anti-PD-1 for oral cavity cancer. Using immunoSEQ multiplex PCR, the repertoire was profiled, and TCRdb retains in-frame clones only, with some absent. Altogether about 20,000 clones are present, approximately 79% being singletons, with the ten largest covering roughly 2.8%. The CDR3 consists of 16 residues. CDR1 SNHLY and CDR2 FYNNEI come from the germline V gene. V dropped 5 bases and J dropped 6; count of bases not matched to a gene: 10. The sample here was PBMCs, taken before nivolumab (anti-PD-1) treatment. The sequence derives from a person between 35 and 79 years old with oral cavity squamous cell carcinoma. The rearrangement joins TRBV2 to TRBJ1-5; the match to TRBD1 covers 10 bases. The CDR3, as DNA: TGTGCCAGCAGTCCTTCCCGACAGGGGGCTATTCAGCCCCAGCATTTT. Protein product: CASSPSRQGAIQPQHF.